A single sample is the source of the 30 T cell receptor beta chains below, sequenced in a study of beta chain features in type 1 diabetes. Expressed TCRB transcripts were sequenced, since all the RNA that had been isolated was reverse transcribed. Profiling relied on immunoSEQ multiplex PCR, and the TCRdb table lists in-frame clones only, not all of them. The sample lists roughly 450,000 clones; over 9.5% were seen once. Sequencing used naive CD4+ T cells from blood. The receptor set was obtained from a woman aged 18-29 years in good health.

CDR3 protein: CSVREGSYNEQFF. The CDR3 DNA follows: TGCAGCGTGCGGGAGGGTTCCTACAATGAGCAGTTCTTC. This rearrangement joins TRBV29-1 to TRBJ2-1; 9 bases match TRBD2. With V trimmed by 6 bases and J by 1 base, 1 base remained unmatched. The CDR3 runs to 13 residues. Germline assignment: CDR1 SQVTM and CDR2 ANQGSEA.

The chain is built from TRBV7-8 and TRBJ1-1, with TRBD1 matching over 7 bases. The germline gives CDR1 SGHVS, CDR2 FQNEAQ. J was trimmed by 0 bases and V by 3 bases; bases with no gene match: 7. CDR3 length: 16 residues. CDR3 sequence (DNA): TGTGCCAGCAGCTTGATACCGGGACAGCTGAACACTGAAGCTTTCTTT. It is translated as CASSLIPGQLNTEAFF.

This clone came up a few times. The chain couples TRBV15 to TRBJ2-7; 9 bases align to TRBD1. This CDR3 is built from 15 residues. V dropped 3 bases and J dropped 6; count of bases not matched to a gene: 9. Germline V lookup: CDR1 LNHNV, CDR2 YYDKDF (reference sequence). The DNA for the CDR3 is TGTGCCACCAGCAGGATACGGACAGGGGTTGTCGAGCAGTACTTC. Its translation is CATSRIRTGVVEQYF.

The chain joins TRBV7-3 to TRBJ2-1, with 7 bases that match TRBD2. This CDR3 is 15 amino acids long. Germline V gives CDR1 SGHTA, CDR2 FQGTGA. The junction had 11 bases not matched to a gene; V was cut back by 9 bases and J by 3 bases. CDR3 in amino acids: CASKERAGLYNEQFF. The DNA for the CDR3 is TGTGCCAGTAAGGAGCGAGCGGGGCTCTACAATGAGCAGTTCTTC.

The V and J genes are TRBV9 and TRBJ2-1, with TRBD2 matching over 11 bases. This CDR3 comprises 15 residues. Germline loops: CDR1 SGDLS, CDR2 YYNGEE. V shed 4 bases and J 13 bases; nucleotides not matched to a gene: 13. CDR3: CASSTHHGTSGLQFF. CDR3 DNA sequence: TGTGCCAGCAGCACCCACCACGGGACTAGCGGATTACAGTTCTTC.

V gene TRBV29-1 combines with J gene TRBJ2-1; no clear D gene. The CDR3 length is 14 residues. Trimming took 2 bases from V and 2 from J, leaving 10 bases between them. Germline-derived CDR1 and CDR2 are SQVTM and ANQGSEA. The CDR3 sequence: CSVEYELTYNEQFF. As DNA, the CDR3 is TGCAGCGTTGAATATGAGTTAACCTACAATGAGCAGTTCTTC.

This clone was seen only a few times. This chain uses TRBV30 with TRBJ1-5, with 8 bases identical to TRBD1. V dropped 3 bases and J dropped 9; count of bases not matched to a gene: 13. This CDR3 comprises 15 residues. CDR1 GTSNPN and CDR2 SVGIG come from the germline V gene (reference sequence). CDR3 loop: CAWSTGGTGSWPQHF. The CDR3 bases are TGTGCCTGGAGCACAGGGGGAACTGGATCATGGCCCCAGCATTTT.

This clone has only a few counts. This chain uses TRBV19 with TRBJ2-7, with 7 bases lining up with TRBD2. After removal of 4 bases from V and 0 bases from J, the junction contained 9 bases not matched to a gene. The CDR3 loop spans 16 amino acids. Germline CDR1 reads LNHDA; CDR2 reads SQIVND (reference sequence). The CDR3, as DNA: TGTGCCAGTAGTACCCGAGCGGGGATGACCTCCTACGAGCAGTACTTC. Encoded protein: CASSTRAGMTSYEQYF.

Regarding this clone: This sample includes further DNA sequences coding for the same CDR3. This chain links TRBV7-2 with TRBJ2-6; D gene unclear. Germline V CDR1 and CDR2: SGHTA, FQGNSA. The length of the CDR3 is 15 residues. V was clipped by 1 base and J by 1 base, with 5 bases between them. CDR3 nucleotide sequence: TGTGCCAGCAGCTTAGGCCTATCTGGGGCCAACGTCCTGACTTTC. Protein product: CASSLGLSGANVLTF.

This clone was observed a few times. The chain uses TRBV30 and TRBJ2-1; no reliable D call. The CDR3 length is 13 residues. With 2 bases removed from V and 5 bases from J, the gap between germline ends came to 10 bases. Germline CDR1 and CDR2: GTSNPN and SVGIG (reference sequence). CDR3 amino acids: CAWSRSSHNEQFF. DNA for the CDR3: TGTGCCTGGAGTCGGTCCTCACACAATGAGCAGTTCTTC.

The V gene is TRBV9, the J gene TRBJ2-2; no clear D gene. Germline V gives CDR1 SGDLS, CDR2 YYNGEE. Between the trimmed V and J ends, which lost 0 bases and 8 bases, there was a span of 5 bases. This CDR3 comprises 12 residues. The CDR3 is CASSVVVGELFF. In DNA form, the CDR3 reads TGTGCCAGCAGCGTAGTGGTAGGGGAGCTGTTTTTT. Supplemented by reference TRBV9 and TRBJ2-2, the full variable domain reads DSGVTQTPKHLITATGQRVTLRCSPRSGDLSVYWYQQSLDQGLQFLIQYYNGEERAKGNILERFSAQQFPDLHSELNLSSLELGDSALYFCASSVVVGELFFGEGSRLTVL.

The rearrangement links TRBV6-5 to TRBJ2-1; 8 bases map to TRBD2. The ends lost 6 bases at V and 6 bases at J; junction bases unmatched: 7. Germline-derived CDR1 and CDR2 are MNHEY and SVGAGI. The CDR3 extends over 14 amino acids. The CDR3 is CASRGTRKFNEQFF. The CDR3 region has the DNA TGTGCCAGCAGGGGGACTAGAAAGTTCAATGAGCAGTTCTTC.

This clone was detected a few times. V gene TRBV4-1 combines with J gene TRBJ1-6; D gene ambiguous. The CDR3 is 15 amino acids. The V gene's germline CDR1 is MGHRA and CDR2 YSYEKL. The ends were cut back, 1 base at V and 10 bases at J, with 14 bases in the middle. The CDR3 sequence: CASSQVHLVVSPLHF. CDR3 nucleotide sequence: TGCGCCAGCAGCCAAGTGCACCTAGTCGTATCACCCCTCCACTTT.

The chain is built from TRBV2 and TRBJ2-6; tentatively, D is TRBD1 (6 bases). This CDR3 spans 17 amino acids. Germline values: CDR1 SNHLY, CDR2 FYNNEI. Trimming removed 7 bases at V and 0 bases at J, with 16 bases between. CDR3 sequence: CASKRRTAHSGANVLTF. The DNA for the CDR3 is TGTGCCAGCAAAAGGAGGACAGCCCACTCTGGGGCCAACGTCCTGACTTTC.

Only a few counts were recorded for this clone. The chain carries TRBV29-1 and TRBJ1-2, with D unclear. Germline V gene sequence: CDR1 SQVTM, CDR2 ANQGSEA. The ends were cut back, 4 bases at V and 4 bases at J, with 19 bases in the middle. The CDR3 contains 15 residues. DNA of the CDR3: TGCAGCGTTGTCGAATCAGGAGATCACCCCTATGGCTACACCTTC. Its protein is CSVVESGDHPYGYTF. Full variable domain (missing parts from reference TRBV29-1 and TRBJ1-2): SAVISQKPSRDICQRGTSLTIQCQVDSQVTMMFWYRQQPGQSLTLIATANQGSEATYESGFVIDKFPISRPNLTFSTLTVSNMSPEDSSIYLCSVVESGDHPYGYTFGSGTRLTVV.

This clone has only a few counts. Mismatch with germline at one junction end may stem from a read error. Distinct nucleotide sequences in the sample also encode this CDR3. DNA of the CDR3: TGTGCTAGCAGCTTCGGGCACCAAGAGACCCAGTACTTC. Encoded protein: CASSFGHQETQYF. This chain connects TRBV7-7 to TRBJ2-5; D not certain. CDR3 length: 13 amino acids. Germline V gene sequence: CDR1 SSHAT, CDR2 FNYEAQ (reference sequence). Drawing the rest from reference TRBV7-7 and TRBJ2-5, the complete variable domain is GAGVSQSPRYKVTKRGQDVTLRCDPISSHATLYWYQQALGQGPEFLTYFNYEAQPDKSGLPSDRFSAERPEGSISTLTIQRTEQRDSAMYRCASSFGHQETQYFGPGTRLLVL.

The chain has TRBV6-5 and TRBJ2-1; tentative D call: TRBD1 (6 bases). The CDR3 spans 15 residues. V was shortened by 4 bases and J by 4 bases, with 14 bases between the two germline ends. The V gene's germline CDR1 is MNHEY and CDR2 SVGAGI. The CDR3 DNA reads TGTGCCAGCAGTTCCTCCGGGACAAAATACAATGAGCAGTTCTTC. This sequence encodes CASSSSGTKYNEQFF.

This clone has only a few counts. The gene calls are TRBV29-1 and TRBJ2-7; 9 bases map to TRBD1. Germline assignment: CDR1 SQVTM and CDR2 ANQGSEA. Unmatched junction bases numbered 11, after V lost 7 bases and J lost 7 bases. There are 13 residues in the CDR3. CDR3 DNA sequence: TGCAGCGCCTTACCGGGACAGGGCAGGGAGCAGTACTTC. Translating it yields CSALPGQGREQYF.

This clone showed up just a few times. The rearrangement links TRBV2 to TRBJ2-7; TRBD2 is a possible D gene (7 bases). The CDR3 consists of 14 residues. Germline V CDR1 and CDR2: SNHLY, FYNNEI. Trimming took 4 bases from V and 6 from J, leaving 16 bases between them. The CDR3 region is CASSGLIGGAEQYF. The CDR3, as DNA: TGTGCCAGCAGTGGATTAATTGGGGGGGCCGAGCAGTACTTC.

Concerning this clone itself: An end of the junction differs from the germline gene, which may be a read error. The chain joins TRBV7-9 to TRBJ1-2; the match to TRBD1 covers 7 bases. The CDR3 is made up of 12 amino acids. The germline gives CDR1 SEHNR, CDR2 FQNEAQ (reference sequence). Here the CDR3 reads CASSSVNDRDNF. For the CDR3, the DNA is TGTGCCAGCAGCTCAGTGAATGACAGGGACAACTTC.

This clone was counted a few times. The V call is TRBV29-1, the J call TRBJ1-1, with TRBD1 matching 10 bases. After removal of 7 bases from V and 5 bases from J, the junction contained 4 bases not matched to a gene. CDR1 and CDR2 from the germline V gene are SQVTM and ANQGSEA. This CDR3 is 12 amino acids long. CDR3 in DNA: TGCAGCGCTAGGACAGGGGGAACTGAAGCTTTCTTT. This gives the protein CSARTGGTEAFF.

This clone was seen a few times. J is TRBJ2-6 and V is TRBV19; D not certain. Germline V CDR1 and CDR2: LNHDA, SQIVND (reference sequence). The V end lost 5 bases, the J end lost 2 bases, and 7 bases lay between the germline ends. The CDR3 loop spans 14 amino acids. CDR3 DNA sequence: TGTGCCAGTAGTCCAGAGGCTGGGGCCAACGTCCTGACTTTC. It translates to CASSPEAGANVLTF.

In this sample, this clone turned up a few times. V and J are TRBV28 and TRBJ2-7; the D gene is possibly TRBD1 (5 bases). The CDR3 runs to 14 residues. The germline CDR1 and CDR2 sequences are MDHEN and SYDVKM. Trimming took off 4 bases at V and 4 bases at J, with 14 bases between the two ends. In DNA form, the CDR3 reads TGTGCCAGCAGTTCGTATGGGGCTGTATACGAGCAGTACGTC. The encoded protein is CASSSYGAVYEQYV.

The table lists this clone with a few counts. CDR3 amino acids: CSVKKKREAYNEQFF. CDR3 bases: TGCAGCGTTAAAAAAAAGCGGGAGGCGTACAATGAGCAGTTCTTC. V usage is TRBV29-1 and J usage is TRBJ2-1; 9 bases match TRBD2. Germline V gene data show CDR1 as SQVTM and CDR2 as ANQGSEA. CDR3 length equals 15 residues. Germline trimming cut 5 bases from V and 4 bases from J; bases unmatched to any gene: 9.

The V gene is TRBV18, the J gene TRBJ2-1, with 10 bases aligning to TRBD1. The CDR3 totals 16 residues. V trimming: 5 bases; J trimming: 12 bases; junction bases outside the gene matches: 16. The germline gives CDR1 KGHSH, CDR2 LQKENI. The CDR3 coding sequence is TGTGCCAGCTCAGCGCCGCTGGGACAGGGGTCCGAAGGGCAGTTCTTC. This translates into CASSAPLGQGSEGQFF.

This clone was found a few times. The J gene is TRBJ1-4, the V gene TRBV2, with a tentative D call TRBD1 (5 bases). Trimming stripped 8 bases from V and 6 bases from J, with 13 bases between. This CDR3 has 13 amino acids. The germline V gene has CDR1 SNHLY and CDR2 FYNNEI. The CDR3 here is CASGRTLYEKLFF. CDR3 DNA: TGTGCCAGCGGGAGGACATTGTATGAAAAACTGTTTTTT.

This clone has more than one count but fewer than ten. The gene calls are TRBV2 and TRBJ2-3; D is possibly TRBD1 (5 bases). V lost 6 bases to trimming and J lost 0 bases, with 10 bases between them. Germline V lookup: CDR1 SNHLY, CDR2 FYNNEI. The CDR3 totals 14 residues. Here the CDR3 DNA reads TGTGCCAGCAGAACAGGCGCCAGCACAGATACGCAGTATTTT. Its translation is CASRTGASTDTQYF.

This clone has a handful of counts. V usage is TRBV5-1 and J usage is TRBJ2-7; the D call may be TRBD1 or TRBD2 (5 bases each). From germline, CDR1 is SGHRS and CDR2 YFSETQ. The CDR3 runs 15 residues. With 4 bases removed from V and 4 bases from J, the gap between germline ends came to 18 bases. The CDR3 sequence is CASSASGSLIYEQYF. For the CDR3, the DNA is TGCGCCAGCAGCGCTTCAGGGAGTTTAATATACGAGCAGTACTTC.

This clone has a handful of counts. V and J are TRBV5-6 and TRBJ2-7; unclear D gene. The CDR3 runs 11 residues. The V end lost 4 bases, the J end lost 6 bases, and 8 bases lay between the germline ends. CDR1 is SGHDT and CDR2 is YYEEEE in the germline V gene. The CDR3 region is CASSESSEQYF. The CDR3 DNA follows: TGTGCCAGCAGCGAGAGCAGCGAGCAGTACTTC.

This clone was seen more than once but under ten times. The rearrangement uses TRBV4-2 and TRBJ2-7, with TRBD2 as a possible D gene (6 bases). The CDR3 length is 15 residues. Trimming left V 1 base short and J 0 bases short, with 10 bases between. Germline V gene sequence: CDR1 LGHNA, CDR2 YNFKEQ. CDR3: CASSQVRDHSYEQYF. The CDR3 nucleotides read TGTGCCAGCAGCCAAGTGCGGGACCACTCCTACGAGCAGTACTTC.